These 27 T cell receptor beta chains originate from one sample sequenced in a study of identical twins. TCRdb recomputed calls from the 5' RACE reads with MiXCR, one row per CDR3 protein. There are roughly 290,000 distinct CDR3 sequences in the sample; nearly 9.5% occur only once, and roughly 7% lies in the top ten. The sample was also linked to a second study, of yellow fever vaccine responses in identical twins.

Sequencing used CD8+ T cells sorted from blood. The receptors here all came from a young woman in good health.

The sample holds many counts of this clonotype. The J gene is TRBJ2-5, the V gene TRBV7-9, with 8 bases fitting TRBD1. The ends lost 6 bases at V and 4 bases at J; junction bases unmatched: 7. The CDR3 contains 14 residues. CDR1 SEHNR and CDR2 FQNEAQ come from the germline V gene (reference sequence). The CDR3 sequence: CASRGTGALETQYF. CDR3 DNA sequence: TGTGCCAGCAGGGGGACAGGAGCCCTAGAGACCCAGTACTTC.

The V gene is TRBV20-1, the J gene TRBJ2-5, with D maybe TRBD2 (6 bases). V was pared by 6 bases and J by 5 bases, with 16 bases between. Germline assignment: CDR1 DFQATT and CDR2 SNEGSKA (reference sequence). The CDR3 runs 13 residues. In nucleotides, the CDR3 is TGCAGTGCGAGGGAGGAGGGGCTCGAGACCCAGTACTTC. This encodes CSAREEGLETQYF.

This clonotype has a count of ten or more. The CDR3 loop reads CASSHLTGVPYEQYF. The CDR3 region has the DNA TGTGCCAGCAGCCACTTGACAGGGGTCCCCTACGAGCAGTACTTC. V gene TRBV3-1 combines with J gene TRBJ2-7, with TRBD1 identical over 8 bases. Trimming took 3 bases from V and 2 from J; bases not matched to a gene: 6. CDR1 and CDR2 from the germline V gene are LGHDT and YNNKEL (reference sequence). The CDR3 runs 15 residues.

V usage is TRBV27 and J usage is TRBJ2-5, with D perhaps TRBD1 (5 bases). Germline V gene lookup returns CDR1 MNHEY and CDR2 SMNVEV (reference sequence). Trimming left V 5 bases short and J 5 bases short, with 21 bases between. CDR3 length: 16 residues. In DNA form, the CDR3 reads TGTGCCAGCAGTCTCTCGCCAGGGATACGTGGTGAGACCCAGTACTTC. As protein: CASSLSPGIRGETQYF.

As to this clonotype: Mismatch with germline at one junction end may stem from a read error. The chain uses TRBV20-1 and TRBJ2-2; tentative D call: TRBD1 (5 bases). There are 16 residues in the CDR3. Germline CDR1 reads DFQATT; CDR2 reads SNEGSKA (reference sequence). The CDR3 loop reads CCARDQELGDTGELFF. CDR3 nucleotide sequence: TGCTGTGCTAGAGATCAAGAATTAGGGGACACCGGGGAGCTGTTTTTT.

This chain uses TRBV7-3 with TRBJ2-3; TRBD2 is a possible D gene (6 bases). Trimming left V 2 bases short and J 0 bases short, with 12 bases between. The germline V gene has CDR1 SGHTA and CDR2 FQGTGA. This CDR3 region has 16 residues. CDR3 coding DNA: TGTGCCAGCAGCTTATACGGCCGGGGGAGCACAGATACGCAGTATTTT. It specifies CASSLYGRGSTDTQYF.

The chain uses TRBV6-2 or TRBV6-3 and TRBJ1-5, with TRBD1 as a possible D gene (5 bases). The germline V and J ends were trimmed by 2 bases and 0 bases, with 17 bases remaining between them. The CDR3 consists of 18 residues. Germline lookup yields CDR1 MNHEY and CDR2 SVGEGT. The CDR3 here is CASSYNVKGSSSNQPQHF. DNA for the CDR3: TGTGCCAGCAGTTACAACGTAAAGGGGTCCTCTAGCAATCAGCCCCAGCATTTT.

The CDR3 DNA reads as TGTGCCAGCAGGTCGGGACTAGCGGAATACGAGCAGTACTTC. This sequence encodes CASRSGLAEYEQYF. V gene TRBV12-3 or TRBV12-4 combines with J gene TRBJ2-7; 11 bases map to TRBD2. V trimming: 6 bases; J trimming: 4 bases; junction bases outside the gene matches: 5. This CDR3 spans 14 amino acids.

This clonotype was seen repeatedly, ten times or more. The V and J genes are TRBV5-1 and TRBJ2-7; D might be TRBD1 (7 bases). CDR3 length equals 14 residues. CDR1 is SGHRS, CDR2 YFSETQ, per germline. With 4 bases removed from V and 5 bases from J, the gap between germline ends came to 16 bases. CDR3 protein: CASSVPGGKDEQYF. DNA of the CDR3: TGCGCCAGCAGCGTTCCAGGGGGGAAGGACGAGCAGTACTTC. Full variable domain (rest looked up from reference TRBV5-1 and TRBJ2-7): KAGVTQTPRYLIKTRGQQVTLSCSPISGHRSVSWYQQTPGQGLQFLFEYFSETQRNKGNFPGRFSGRQFSNSRSEMNVSTLELGDSALYLCASSVPGGKDEQYFGPGTRLTVT.

This clonotype appeared many times. This sequence joins TRBV20-1 and TRBJ2-2; 8 bases align to TRBD1. The V gene's germline CDR1 is DFQATT and CDR2 SNEGSKA (reference sequence). V was clipped by 6 bases and J by 7 bases; unmatched bases: 7. CDR3 length equals 13 residues. The CDR3 protein is CSAAHRGIGELFF. DNA for the CDR3: TGCAGTGCCGCCCACAGGGGGATCGGGGAGCTGTTTTTT.

Points on this clonotype: This sequence may be a read error, since a much larger clone differs from it by one base. CDR3 DNA sequence: TGTGCCATTTCCGGGTCAGCAAGCACAGATACGCAGTATTTT. Protein product: CAISGSASTDTQYF. The chain is built from TRBV15 and TRBJ2-3; D gene ambiguous. The CDR3 is 14 amino acids. Trimming took off 10 bases at V and 0 bases at J, with 14 bases between the two ends. In germline, CDR1 is LNHNV, CDR2 YYDKDF (reference sequence).

This clonotype was observed a handful of times. The chain couples TRBV5-1 to TRBJ2-7, with 10 bases identical to TRBD1. The V gene's germline CDR1 is SGHRS and CDR2 YFSETQ. After removal of 5 bases from V and 4 bases from J, the junction contained 9 bases not matched to a gene. This CDR3 is 15 amino acids long. CDR3 nucleotides: TGCGCCAGCAGGGCCGGGACAGGGGCCCCATACGAGCAGTACTTC. This sequence encodes CASRAGTGAPYEQYF.

The chain couples TRBV12-3 or TRBV12-4 to TRBJ2-7, with TRBD2 matching 10 bases. The CDR3 loop spans 15 amino acids. The V gene end was trimmed by 5 bases and the J gene end by 3 bases; junction bases not matched to a gene: 7. The CDR3 loop reads CASSILAGVNYEQYF. For the CDR3, the DNA is TGTGCCAGCAGTATCCTAGCGGGAGTTAACTACGAGCAGTACTTC.

The V and J genes are TRBV12-3 or TRBV12-4 and TRBJ2-7; 10 bases are shared with TRBD2. This CDR3 comprises 15 residues. Trimming took 2 bases from V and 3 from J; bases not matched to a gene: 4. The CDR3 reads CASSLLAGEYYEQYF. CDR3 nucleotides: TGTGCCAGCAGTTTACTAGCGGGGGAATACTACGAGCAGTACTTC.

The rearrangement joins TRBV28 to TRBJ1-6; TRBD1 matches at 9 bases. The CDR3 has 14 amino acids. Germline V gives CDR1 MDHEN, CDR2 SYDVKM. V lost 4 bases, J lost 9 bases, and 4 bases stayed unmatched. Here the CDR3 reads CASSWDRVLSPLHF. The CDR3, as DNA: TGTGCCAGCAGTTGGGACAGGGTACTTTCACCCCTCCACTTT.

This clonotype turned up a few times. The V and J genes are TRBV28 and TRBJ1-2, with D unresolved. CDR3 length: 14 residues. V was clipped by 8 bases and J by 0 bases, with 13 bases between them. The germline V gene encodes CDR1 MDHEN and CDR2 SYDVKM. CDR3 sequence (DNA): TGTGCCAGCGGGAGTTTTTCCGCTAACTATGGCTACACCTTC. It encodes CASGSFSANYGYTF.

This clonotype came up a few times. The V and J genes are TRBV20-1 and TRBJ2-7, with a tentative D call TRBD2 (5 bases). Trimming stripped 6 bases from V and 0 bases from J, with 15 bases between. Germline V gene data show CDR1 as DFQATT and CDR2 as SNEGSKA (reference sequence). The CDR3 is 14 amino acids. CDR3 in DNA: TGCAGTGCGAGTGGACTCTACTTCTCCTACGAGCAGTACTTC. Translation gives CSASGLYFSYEQYF.

V gene TRBV10-2 combines with J gene TRBJ1-5; no reliable D call. Per germline, CDR1 WSHSY and CDR2 SAAADI. The V gene lost 2 bases and the J gene lost 3 bases, with 8 bases spanning the gap. The CDR3 totals 14 residues. CDR3 loop: CASSEKEHNQPQHF. The CDR3 DNA follows: TGCGCCAGCAGTGAGAAGGAACACAATCAGCCCCAGCATTTT.

The rearrangement joins TRBV11-1 to TRBJ2-5; 9 bases agree with TRBD2. CDR3 length equals 15 residues. Looked up from germline, CDR1 is SGHAT and CDR2 is FQDESV (reference sequence). J lost 3 bases, V lost 5 bases, and 7 bases had no gene match. CDR3: CASSPRTSAKETQYF. The CDR3 DNA reads as TGTGCCAGCAGCCCCAGGACTAGCGCGAAAGAGACCCAGTACTTC.

V usage is TRBV20-1 and J usage is TRBJ2-3; D remains unclear. The V and J ends lost 0 bases and 6 bases respectively, with 10 bases between them. CDR3 length: 13 amino acids. CDR1 is DFQATT and CDR2 is SNEGSKA in the germline V gene (reference sequence). This CDR3 reads CSARDPDEDTQYF. The DNA of the CDR3 is TGCAGTGCTAGAGATCCCGACGAGGATACGCAGTATTTT.

This clonotype was detected a few times. Sequence at one end of the junction differs from germline and may be a read error. The rearrangement links TRBV6-2 or TRBV6-3 to TRBJ1-5; unclear D gene. Germline V gene data show CDR1 as MNHEY and CDR2 as SVGEGT. This CDR3 has 15 residues. The CDR3 protein is CASDGDESYNQPQHF. CDR3 nucleotide sequence: TGTGCCAGCGATGGAGACGAGAGTTACAATCAACCCCAGCATTTT.

This clonotype was seen only a few times. This chain links TRBV6-2 or TRBV6-3 with TRBJ2-2, with a possible D match to TRBD2 (5 bases). This CDR3 spans 17 amino acids. Germline V CDR1 and CDR2: MNHEY, SVGEGT. The germline V and J ends were trimmed by 2 bases and 4 bases, with 17 bases remaining between them. In DNA form, the CDR3 reads TGTGCCAGCAGTTACCCACTAGATACAACGATCACCGGGGAGCTGTTTTTT. It yields the protein CASSYPLDTTITGELFF.

This clonotype occurred a few times. The chain combines TRBV7-2 with TRBJ2-7, with D tentatively TRBD1 or TRBD2 (5 bases each). V was trimmed by 6 bases and J by 2 bases, leaving 23 bases between them. The CDR3 runs to 17 residues. Per the germline V gene, CDR1 is SGHTA and CDR2 is FQGNSA. The CDR3: CASRNNTGTPSPYEQYF. In DNA form, the CDR3 reads TGTGCCAGCAGAAACAACACCGGGACGCCAAGTCCCTACGAGCAGTACTTC.

Notes on this clonotype: This likely comes from a read error, as the CDR3 has no conserved phenylalanine or tryptophan at its end. The V gene is TRBV29-1, the J gene TRBJ2-2, with D perhaps matching TRBD2 (6 bases). The V end was cut by 8 bases, the J end by 5 bases, with 9 bases between. This CDR3 region has 11 residues. From germline, CDR1 is SQVTM and CDR2 ANQGSEA. CDR3 DNA: TGCAGCATTGGGGGGACCGGGGAGCTGTTTTCT. Translating it yields CSIGGTGELFS.

J is TRBJ2-7 and V is TRBV27; D possibly corresponds to TRBD1 (5 bases). Germline CDR1 is MNHEY and CDR2 is SMNVEV (reference sequence). V was cut by 8 bases and J by 4 bases, with 12 bases left in between. This CDR3 is 12 amino acids long. DNA of the CDR3: TGTGCCAGCGGGGTGACAGAATACGAGCAGTACTTC. Its translation is CASGVTEYEQYF.

This clonotype was counted many times. The chain carries TRBV6-1 and TRBJ1-1; D is ambiguous. Between the trimmed V and J ends, which lost 6 bases and 6 bases, there was a span of 17 bases. The CDR3 length is 14 residues. CDR1 and CDR2 from the germline V gene are MNHNS and SASEGT. The CDR3 DNA sequence: TGTGCCAGCAGCCTTGGACTGCTCGCCGCTGAAGCTTTCTTT. Translating gives CASSLGLLAAEAFF.

V gene TRBV10-3 combines with J gene TRBJ2-1; TRBD2 matches 9 bases. The CDR3 loop spans 13 amino acids. Germline CDR1 and CDR2: ENHRY and SYGVKD. V shed 10 bases, J shed 2 bases, and the junction held 3 bases outside the gene matches. This CDR3 is CATGTSPYNEQFF. CDR3 nucleotides: TGTGCCACCGGGACTAGCCCCTACAATGAGCAGTTCTTC.